The sequence of this TCR beta chain was determined in a study of shared clonotypes between healthy human individuals. General study findings and limits: Generation of non-shared clonotypes was less probable than generation of clonotypes shared by all four donors.

Naive CD8 cells lacked CD45RO, underwent positive selection for CCR7 and left out terminally differentiated effector memory CD45RA+ cells. The assay was run at deep level. Researchers divided each subset's genomic DNA evenly across several immunoSEQ plates. Data came from immunoSEQ multiplex PCR; TCRdb stores just in-frame clones and leaves some out. The sample has fewer than 1 million clones; 96% are singletons. The germline gives CDR1 SGHRS, CDR2 YFSETQ. Deletions cut 4 bases from V and 5 bases from J, with 13 bases between. This CDR3 is built from 13 residues. In regard to this clone: As yet, its antigen is unknown.

V and J are TRBV5-1 and TRBJ2-7, with D possibly being TRBD2 (6 bases). The TCR was taken from a man aged 25-45 years in good health. The sequenced material came from naive CD8+ T cells sorted from blood. CDR3 sequence: CASSLYTSNEQYF. The CDR3 DNA sequence: TGCGCCAGCAGCCTATATACTAGCAACGAGCAGTACTTC.